This T cell receptor beta chain was identified in a study of blood T cell repertoires in COVID-19. Study summary: The samples span acute and convalescent COVID-19 from the United States, Italy and Spain. T cells, B-cell-depleted T cells, or PBMCs provided the cDNA or gDNA that served as material.

Original analysis: The authors estimated nucleated cell counts from reference gene primer amplification. Profiling relied on immunoSEQ multiplex PCR, and the TCRdb table lists in-frame clones only, not all of them. V, J and clone size are taken as reported in that table, and D and trimming were inferred from the DNA itself. The sample holds approximately 100,000 clones, roughly 90% seen once. The V end was cut by 0 bases, the J end by 0 bases, with 8 bases between. CDR1 and CDR2 from the germline V gene are LNHNV and YYDKDF (reference sequence). The CDR3 spans 15 residues. The chain combines TRBV15 with TRBJ1-1; D gene unclear. The sample comprised peripheral blood. The clonotype comes from an older woman with acute or convalescent COVID-19. DNA for the CDR3: TGTGCCACCAGCAGAGAGGGAGCAATGAACACTGAAGCTTTCTTT. This encodes CATSREGAMNTEAFF.